This T cell receptor (beta chain) is from a study of OX40 agonist ivuxolimab in advanced cancers. Measured with immunoSEQ multiplex PCR; TCRdb has only the in-frame clones, and not every one. The table has some 97,000 clones, 91% seen once. Blood draws occurred at baseline, cycle 4 day 1, and cycle 7 day 1. Germline V gives CDR1 SGHRS, CDR2 YFSETQ. V lost 7 bases to trimming and J lost 6 bases; unmatched junction nucleotides: 15. The CDR3 spans 16 residues. The source is an adult with an advanced solid tumor such as melanoma, head and neck, liver or kidney cancer. The sample in question was CD4+ or CD8+ T cells sorted from blood, obtained in a trial of the OX40 agonist ivuxolimab. V is TRBV5-1 and J is TRBJ1-4, with 7 bases that match TRBD1. CDR3 in amino acids: CASALGTAPGDEKLFF. CDR3 nucleotides: TGCGCCAGCGCACTAGGGACAGCCCCGGGTGATGAAAAACTGTTTTTT.